What follows describes a single TCR beta chain. Naivety among CD8 cells was defined by CD45RO negativity and positive CCR7 selection, thereby excluding terminally differentiated effector memory CD45RA+ cells. The CDR3 contains 14 residues. Trimming shortened V by 2 bases and J by 4 bases, and 8 bases separated the two germline ends. Germline CDR1 is KGHSH and CDR2 is LQKENI. The source of the sample is a study of shared clonotypes between healthy human individuals. Here immunoSEQ multiplex PCR was the method, and the copy in TCRdb shows in-frame clones only, minus some. Here the sample spans millions of clones, more than 85% being singletons.

The TCR originated in a man aged 18 to 29 in good health. Some clones in this sample may be carry-over from other donors' samples. This chain connects TRBV18 to TRBJ1-4, with D possibly matching TRBD1 (5 bases). Sequencing was performed on naive CD8+ T cells from PBMCs. CDR3 nucleotides: TGTGCCAGCTCACCAAACAGGTTTAATGAAAAACTGTTTTTT. This encodes CASSPNRFNEKLFF.